This T cell receptor (beta chain) was sequenced for a study of shared clonotypes between healthy human individuals. Study-wide points: Few donors restricted represented genetic and exposure-history diversity. Researchers sampled only blood; tissue repertoires likely differ.

Investigators spread the genomic DNA of each subset evenly over several immunoSEQ plates. TCRdb's copy holds only in-frame clones and misses some; the assay was immunoSEQ multiplex PCR. The sample has a few hundred thousand clones, more than 95% seen once; the top ten hold roughly 0.055%. This clone was recorded once. Its antigen is unknown. The study enrolled healthy HIV-negative adults without recent acute infections or vaccinations as donors. CDR3 length equals 14 residues. Germline V gives CDR1 LNHDA, CDR2 SQIVND (reference sequence). V dropped 3 bases and J dropped 3 bases, with 8 bases sitting between them.

The rearrangement links TRBV19 to TRBJ1-4, with D hard to call. The sample was naive CD4+ T cells sorted from blood. Regarding subset: CD45RA+ positively selected. This receptor was identified in a woman aged 25 to 45 in good health. The CDR3 sequence: CASSMVYANEKLFF. CDR3 DNA: TGTGCCAGTAGTATGGTCTATGCTAATGAAAAACTGTTTTTT.